This T cell receptor beta chain was sequenced during a study of T cell changes during pregnancy in multiple sclerosis. This clone was counted once. Only in-frame clones appear in the TCRdb table, and some are missing; sequencing was by immunoSEQ multiplex PCR. The table includes 70,000 or so clones, around 90% detected once. J gave up 6 bases and V 5 bases, and 20 bases lay outside the gene matches. The germline CDR1 and CDR2 sequences are SQVTM and ANQGSEA. The CDR3 has 17 residues. The J gene is TRBJ2-3, the V gene TRBV29-1, with 7 bases identical to TRBD1. Material: CD4+ T cells from peripheral blood mononuclear cells, obtained after pregnancy. The receptor was isolated from a female donor with multiple sclerosis, enrolled in a pregnancy study. CDR3 sequence: CSVKVATGWVKMDTQYF. The CDR3, as DNA: TGCAGCGTTAAGGTCGCGACAGGGTGGGTGAAGATGGATACGCAGTATTTT.